The rows below give T cell receptor beta chains drawn from one sample of a study of radiotherapy plus CTLA-4 blockade in lung cancer. Generated by immunoSEQ multiplex PCR, the TCRdb table keeps only in-frame clones and is missing some. The data show roughly 88,000 clones, with approximately 83% seen just once and roughly 0.84% held by the top ten. The input for sequencing was peripheral blood, taken from a patient treated with radiotherapy plus ipilimumab. The receptors were gathered from a human donor with non-small cell lung cancer who had stable disease on radiotherapy plus ipilimumab. Both conserved end residues are part of each CDR3.

len,j_gene,v_gene,CDR3aa
16,TRBJ2-3,TRBV5-1,CASSTQREPREDTQYF
14,TRBJ1-1,TRBV6-5,CASSFGRMNTEAFF
12,TRBJ1-2,TRBV19,CASKGTYYGYTF
14,TRBJ2-7,TRBV7-2,CASSLQFYSYEQYF
13,TRBJ1-1,TRBV18,CASSSDRGQSAFF
13,TRBJ1-1,TRBV28,CASSQDRNTEAFF
12,TRBJ2-7,TRBV28,CASSYSPYEQYF
16,TRBJ2-3,TRBV28,CASSPPPEGYTDTQYF
16,TRBJ2-3,TRBV5-6,CASSYTSGGAGDTQYF
15,TRBJ1-4,TRBV2,CASKQDRATNEKLFF
16,TRBJ1-1,TRBV2,CASRVTALPSNTEAFF
15,TRBJ2-2,TRBV15,CATSRVGRPTGELFF
14,TRBJ2-1,TRBV7-6,CASSYDRVLDEQFF
14,TRBJ2-4,TRBV28,CASSFRDRVNIQYF
13,TRBJ2-1,TRBV7-6,CASRETEYNEQFF
15,TRBJ1-2,TRBV4-1,CASSQTGQGADGYTF
17,TRBJ2-1,TRBV11-2,CASSLVQGGLPYNEQFF
15,TRBJ2-1,TRBV6-1,CASSEEGLANNEQFF
12,TRBJ1-1,TRBV14,CASSWGQLGAFF